This T cell receptor beta chain was identified during a study of T cell repertoires and HLA-DP antigens. At the level of the study: Pre-culture CD4+ samples used around 1,100 ng DNA versus roughly 200 ng for CD137+CD4+ sorts.

This clone was recorded once. The antigen is undetermined. Repertoires were generated with immunoSEQ multiplex PCR, while TCRdb's copy carries only in-frame clones and drops some. The table shows some 110,000 clones, with around 93% occurring only once. Study observations and caveats: Average cumulative frequency of previously undetected clones was 36.3% against one allele and roughly 49% against the other.

This receptor was obtained from a woman aged 18-30 years in good health and CMV-seronegative. Sequencing used CD4+ T cells from PBMCs.

CDR3 amino acids: CASSSPGQKAFF. CDR3 nucleotide sequence: TGTGCCAGTAGTTCACCGGGACAAAAAGCTTTCTTT. V gene TRBV19 combines with J gene TRBJ1-1; perhaps TRBD1 as D (6 bases). The germline CDR1 and CDR2 sequences are LNHDA and SQIVND (reference sequence). The CDR3 consists of 12 residues. The V end lost 5 bases, the J end lost 9 bases, and 13 bases lay between the germline ends.